Each of the 22 T cell receptor beta chains below was sequenced from the same sample in a study of T cells in women clearing cervical HPV infection. The assay was immunoSEQ multiplex PCR, and TCRdb's table has in-frame clones only and misses some. This sample's table reports 20,000 to 25,000 clones. Source material: blood buffy coat. Every receptor here comes from a woman between 18 and 75 years old with a cervical HPV16 infection that either progressed to CIN3+ or cleared (not recorded which).

Comments on this clone: The observed sequence ends 3 residues before the CDR3 terminus, with the missing tail filled in from the germline J gene. V gene TRBV5-1 combines with J gene TRBJ2-3, with TRBD1 matching 7 bases. The germline V gene has CDR1 SGHRS and CDR2 YFSETQ. The CDR3 has 14 amino acids. With 4 bases clipped from V and 5 bases from J, the junction kept 7 bases outside the gene matches. The sequenced CDR3 bases are TGCGCCAGCAGCCGGACAGGCCGCGGAGATACG. Protein: CASSRTGRGDT. Given in full, the CDR3 is CASSRTGRGDTQYF.

In the case of this clone: Read sequence stops 3 residues before the CDR3 end, and the germline J gene provides the missing end. The chain employs TRBV5-1 and TRBJ2-1, with TRBD2 matching over 8 bases. V lost 7 bases to trimming and J lost 8 bases; unmatched junction nucleotides: 14. Germline values: CDR1 SGHRS, CDR2 YFSETQ. CDR3 length: 15 residues. The part of the CDR3 DNA that was read is TGCGCCAGCTCGGTTGTTAGTAGCGGGGTCGATGAG. This codes for CASSVVSSGVDE. The whole CDR3 protein reads CASSVVSSGVDEQFF.

As regards this clone: The read ends 3 residues before the CDR3 terminus; that terminus is restored from the germline J gene. This chain connects TRBV6-2 or TRBV6-3 to TRBJ2-1, with D maybe TRBD1 (5 bases). Germline loops: CDR1 MNHEY, CDR2 SVGEGT. The CDR3 covers 14 residues. Trimming cost V 11 bases and J 1 base, with 15 bases left between them. The covered CDR3 bases are TGTGCCGGAAAGAGAGACAGTTCCTACAATGAG. The encoded protein is CAGKRDSSYNE. The CDR3 as a whole reads CAGKRDSSYNEQFF.

With respect to this clone: The read is 3 residues too short to cover the CDR3 end, so that end is filled in from the germline J gene. The chain has TRBV5-1 and TRBJ1-3; D is ambiguous. CDR3 length: 16 residues. V was shortened by 0 bases and J by 1 base, with 11 bases between the two germline ends. Germline V gene data show CDR1 as SGHRS and CDR2 as YFSETQ. CDR3 DNA (partial): TGCGCCAGCAGCTTGGACATGAGAGGGTCTGGAAACACC. Translating it yields CASSLDMRGSGNT. The CDR3 in its entirety is CASSLDMRGSGNTIYF.

In regard to this clone: One end of the junction varies from germline; a read error may be responsible. Read coverage stops 3 residues before the CDR3 terminus; the germline J gene supplies the remainder. This chain joins TRBV4-2 and TRBJ1-1; tentative D call: TRBD1 (6 bases). The germline V gene encodes CDR1 LGHNA and CDR2 YNFKEQ. This CDR3 comprises 16 residues. CDR3 in amino acids: CASSQDGRGTNTEAFF. The covered CDR3 bases are TGCGCCAGCAGCCAAGATGGCAGGGGAACGAACACTGAA.

Points on this clone: The read comes to an end 3 residues before the CDR3 does, leaving the germline J gene to fill in the end. The chain joins TRBV5-1 to TRBJ2-7, with D tentatively TRBD1 (6 bases). The germline CDR1 and CDR2 sequences are SGHRS and YFSETQ. This CDR3 has 13 amino acids. The V gene lost 6 bases and the J gene lost 5 bases, with 15 bases spanning the gap. CDR3 protein: CASTTGPRNEQYF. CDR3 DNA (partial): TGCGCCAGCACCACAGGGCCTCGGAACGAG.

In the case of this clone: The read ends 3 residues before the CDR3 terminus; that terminus is restored from the germline J gene. The chain combines TRBV5-5 with TRBJ1-6; 7 nucleotides align to TRBD1. The CDR3 has 14 amino acids. V was pared by 4 bases and J by 8 bases, with 6 bases of the junction left unmatched. From germline, CDR1 is SGHKS and CDR2 YYEKEE (reference sequence). The CDR3 sequence: CASSLTGDDSPLHF. CDR3 bases read: TGTGCCAGCAGCCTCACAGGGGATGATTCACCC.

On this clone: The read terminates 3 residues ahead of where the CDR3 ends, so the germline J gene completes it. This chain joins TRBV19 and TRBJ1-2; 7 bases are shared with TRBD1. The CDR3 is 14 amino acids. After removal of 5 bases from V and 3 bases from J, the junction contained 6 bases not matched to a gene. Germline CDR1 is LNHDA and CDR2 is SQIVND (reference sequence). CDR3 DNA, as far as it was read: TGTGCCAGTAGTGCCGGGACAGCTCACTATGGC. It is translated as CASSAGTAHYG. The CDR3, in full, reads CASSAGTAHYGYTF.

Notes on this clone: The CDR3 end falls 3 residues outside the read, so it is completed with the germline J gene. The chain employs TRBV7-3 and TRBJ2-2, with D possibly matching TRBD2 (5 bases). This CDR3 contains 16 residues. Trimming removed 4 bases from V and 0 bases from J, with 12 bases in between. Germline CDR1 is SGHTA and CDR2 is FQGTGA. The CDR3 bases that were read are TGTGCCAGCAGCTCACGGGGTTTCGCGAACACCGGGGAG. It specifies CASSSRGFANTGE. The entire CDR3 protein is CASSSRGFANTGELFF.

With regard to this clone: The CDR3 extends 3 residues past the end of the read, so its final part is completed from the germline J gene. V and J are TRBV5-1 and TRBJ2-7; 7 bases are a match to TRBD1. The CDR3 has 17 amino acids. The germline CDR1 and CDR2 sequences are SGHRS and YFSETQ. The V gene end was trimmed by 3 bases and the J gene end by 3 bases; junction bases not matched to a gene: 15. This CDR3 reads CASSSNLFGQAVYEQYF. The sequenced CDR3 bases are TGCGCCAGCAGCTCCAACCTTTTTGGACAGGCCGTCTACGAG.

Points on this clone: The CDR3 end lies 3 residues beyond the end of the read and is filled in from the germline J gene. This chain joins TRBV2 and TRBJ2-7; D gene uncertain. Per germline, CDR1 SNHLY and CDR2 FYNNEI. The CDR3 has 12 residues. V lost 5 bases, J lost 2 bases, and 7 bases lay in between. This chain's CDR3 is CASSTYAYEQYF. The DNA read from the CDR3 is TGTGCCAGCAGTACCTACGCCTACGAG.

A remark on this clone: The read ends 3 residues before the CDR3 terminus; that terminus is restored from the germline J gene. The chain uses TRBV20-1 and TRBJ2-1; 11 bases match TRBD2. The junction had 4 bases not matched to a gene; V was cut back by 0 bases and J by 0 bases. The CDR3 covers 17 residues. CDR1 is DFQATT, CDR2 SNEGSKA, per germline (reference sequence). CDR3 protein: CSARDETSGGSYNEQFF. The CDR3 DNA, read in part, is TGCAGTGCTAGAGACGAAACTAGCGGGGGCTCCTACAATGAG.

A word on this clone: The CDR3 end falls 3 residues outside the read, so it is completed with the germline J gene. V usage is TRBV20-1 and J usage is TRBJ2-3, with 9 bases matching TRBD1. V trimming: 3 bases; J trimming: 3 bases; junction bases outside the gene matches: 4. Germline V gives CDR1 DFQATT, CDR2 SNEGSKA (reference sequence). This CDR3 contains 14 residues. CDR3 amino acids: CSARDRGLTDTQYF. Partial CDR3 DNA: TGCAGTGCTAGGGACAGGGGTTTGACAGATACG.

On this clone itself: Read coverage stops 3 residues before the CDR3 terminus; the germline J gene supplies the remainder. V gene TRBV19 combines with J gene TRBJ2-3; 10 nucleotides match TRBD1. With V trimmed by 6 bases and J by 4 bases, 7 bases remained unmatched. Looked up from germline, CDR1 is LNHDA and CDR2 is SQIVND (reference sequence). The CDR3 contains 15 residues. The sequenced CDR3 bases are TGTGCCAGTAGGAACCGGGACAGGGGTTCAGATACG. Encoded protein: CASRNRDRGSDT. In full, the CDR3 reads CASRNRDRGSDTQYF.

The covered CDR3 bases are TGTGCCAGCAGCTTAGGGCAGGGGTTGAACACTGAA. Encoded protein: CASSLGQGLNTE. The CDR3 reads in full as CASSLGQGLNTEAFF. V gene TRBV7-9 combines with J gene TRBJ1-1, with D tentatively TRBD1 (6 bases). The missing CDR3 end, 3 residues past where the read stops, is filled in from the germline J gene. CDR1 and CDR2 from the germline V gene are SEHNR and FQNEAQ (reference sequence). V shed 1 base and J shed 0 bases, with 9 bases lying between them. The CDR3 has 15 amino acids.

Turning to this clone: The read stops 3 residues short of the end of the CDR3; the missing end is completed from the germline J gene. The chain couples TRBV12-3 or TRBV12-4 to TRBJ1-2; 7 bases match TRBD1. There are 12 residues in the CDR3. J gave up 7 bases and V 3 bases, and 2 bases lay outside the gene matches. This CDR3 reads CASSFRGIGYTF. The sequenced part of the CDR3 DNA is TGTGCCAGCAGTTTCAGGGGGATTGGC.

With regard to this clone: The read comes to an end 3 residues before the CDR3 does, leaving the germline J gene to fill in the end. The V gene is TRBV2, the J gene TRBJ1-1, with 7 positions matching TRBD1. The V and J ends lost 6 bases and 7 bases, in that order; junction bases with no gene match: 14. The germline gives CDR1 SNHLY, CDR2 FYNNEI. This CDR3 contains 15 residues. The CDR3 bases that were read are TGTGCCAGCAGCGGAGTGACAGGGAGGATTGGTGAA. Protein: CASSGVTGRIGE. The CDR3 reads in full as CASSGVTGRIGEAFF.

As for this clone: The read comes to an end 3 residues before the CDR3 does, leaving the germline J gene to fill in the end. The chain combines TRBV6-2 or TRBV6-3 with TRBJ1-2, with a possible D match to TRBD1 (6 bases). Germline CDR1 MNHEY, CDR2 SVGEGT. This CDR3 has 14 residues. The DNA read from the CDR3 is TGTGCCAGCAGGTCCACGGGGGGGCTAGGAGGC. It encodes CASRSTGGLGG. The whole CDR3 sequence reads CASRSTGGLGGYTF.

The CDR3 protein is CASSLVGSVYEQYF. The sequenced CDR3 bases are TGTGCCAGCAGCTTAGTGGGTAGCGTCTACGAG. This chain connects TRBV11-2 to TRBJ2-7; D perhaps matches TRBD2 (5 bases). The read terminates 3 residues ahead of where the CDR3 ends, so the germline J gene completes it. V dropped 1 base and J dropped 3 bases, with 10 bases sitting between them. Germline V gives CDR1 SGHAT, CDR2 FQNNGV. CDR3 length: 14 residues.

Concerning this clone itself: The read falls 3 residues short of the CDR3 end, and the missing part is taken from the germline J gene. The genes are TRBV2 and TRBJ1-6, with 7 bases that match TRBD1. Germline V gene lookup returns CDR1 SNHLY and CDR2 FYNNEI. The CDR3 length is 14 residues. The V and J ends lost 2 bases and 7 bases, in that order; junction bases with no gene match: 2. CDR3 DNA, as far as it was read: TGTGCCAGCAGTGAACAAGGGGGCAATTCACCC. This gives the protein CASSEQGGNSP. The full CDR3 reads CASSEQGGNSPLHF.

Remarks on this clone: The CDR3 end is not reached by the read, which stops 3 residues before it; the germline J gene fills it in. The chain couples TRBV5-1 to TRBJ2-2; the match to TRBD2 covers 11 bases. Trimming removed 1 base from V and 7 bases from J; junction bases left unmatched: 9. Germline V gene data show CDR1 as SGHRS and CDR2 as YFSETQ. This CDR3 is built from 17 residues. The CDR3 protein is CASSLIPSGRQGGELFF. CDR3 bases read: TGCGCCAGCAGCTTGATCCCTAGCGGGAGGCAGGGCGGGGAG.

Regarding this clone: With the read ending 3 residues before the CDR3 end, the germline J gene is used to fill in that end. The V and J genes are TRBV20-1 and TRBJ2-4; D is perhaps TRBD1 (5 bases). Trimming removed 3 bases from V and 3 bases from J, with 12 bases in between. The CDR3 totals 14 residues. From germline, CDR1 is DFQATT and CDR2 SNEGSKA (reference sequence). The CDR3 spells CSARLGRVKNIQYF. CDR3 DNA (partial): TGCAGTGCTAGGTTGGGCAGGGTCAAAAACATT.